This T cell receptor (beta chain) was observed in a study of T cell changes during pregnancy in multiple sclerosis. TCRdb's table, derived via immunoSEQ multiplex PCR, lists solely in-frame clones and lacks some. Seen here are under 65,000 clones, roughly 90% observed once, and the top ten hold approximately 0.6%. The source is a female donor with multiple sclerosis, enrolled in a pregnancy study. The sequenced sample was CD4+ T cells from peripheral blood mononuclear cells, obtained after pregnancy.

The CDR3 DNA sequence: TGTGCCAGCAGCGTCGGGACCTACAATGAGCAGTTCTTC. Translation gives CASSVGTYNEQFF. The rearrangement joins TRBV7-3 to TRBJ2-1; a possible D gene is TRBD2 (5 bases). Germline V gene sequence: CDR1 SGHTA, CDR2 FQGTGA. V was shortened by 5 bases and J by 2 bases, with 7 bases between the two germline ends. This CDR3 region has 13 residues.